The next 29 T cell receptor beta chains were all read from a single sample in a study of CD8 T cells in ankylosing spondylitis. Using its own MiXCR run on the 5' RACE reads, TCRdb lists one record per CDR3 protein. The data contain fewer than 200,000 distinct CDR3 sequences, around a sixth of them singletons. Sequenced input: blood, either unsorted or a sorted T cell fraction (not recorded which). These receptors were collected from a male donor between 10 and 30 years old with ankylosing spondylitis or in good health (not recorded which).

This clonotype was seen at least ten times. The gene calls are TRBV10-3 and TRBJ2-7, with D unclear. The CDR3 has 15 amino acids. With 6 bases removed from V and 2 bases from J, the gap between germline ends came to 17 bases. Germline lookup yields CDR1 ENHRY and CDR2 SYGVKD. In DNA, the CDR3 is TGTGCCATCAGGGGCTCATCGGCTGATGCCTACGAGCAGTACTTC. This sequence encodes CAIRGSSADAYEQYF.

This chain connects TRBV9 to TRBJ1-1; tentatively, D is TRBD1 (6 bases). The CDR3 totals 12 residues. Trimming cost V 4 bases and J 14 bases, with 18 bases left between them. Germline CDR1 reads SGDLS; CDR2 reads YYNGEE. CDR3 coding DNA: TGTGCCAGCAGCTTTGCCCCAGGGGAGATCTTCTTT. As protein: CASSFAPGEIFF.

This clonotype occurred many times. This chain connects TRBV5-6 to TRBJ2-1; no definite D call. The CDR3 loop spans 15 amino acids. V was pared by 4 bases and J by 7 bases, with 18 bases between. From germline, CDR1 is SGHDT and CDR2 YYEEEE. The CDR3 DNA reads as TGTGCCAGCAGCGCCGGACCCCACCAAAGTAATGAGCAGTTCTTC. It is translated as CASSAGPHQSNEQFF.

This clonotype was seen many times. V is TRBV5-1 and J is TRBJ2-5, with TRBD2 matching over 13 bases. CDR1 and CDR2 from the germline V gene are SGHRS and YFSETQ. Trimming took 3 bases from V and 6 from J; bases not matched to a gene: 14. CDR3 length: 18 residues. The CDR3 DNA reads TGCGCCAGCAGCTCGCGAATGGGGACTAGCGGGATCAATAAGACCCAGTACTTC. It encodes CASSSRMGTSGINKTQYF.

In this sample, this clonotype turned up many times. This chain connects TRBV10-3 to TRBJ2-1; the D gene is possibly TRBD2 (6 bases). This CDR3 spans 13 amino acids. Trimming shortened V by 9 bases and J by 7 bases, and 16 bases separated the two germline ends. Germline CDR1 reads ENHRY; CDR2 reads SYGVKD. CDR3 nucleotides: TGTGCCATAGGGACTTCGCCTGAGAATGAGCAGTTCTTC. Encoded protein: CAIGTSPENEQFF.

This clonotype was recorded many times. The rearrangement joins TRBV7-9 to TRBJ2-1; a weak D match, TRBD1 (7 bases). Deletions cut 1 base from V and 4 bases from J, with 17 bases between. CDR3 length equals 17 residues. In germline, CDR1 is SEHNR, CDR2 FQNEAQ (reference sequence). The CDR3, as DNA: TGTGCCAGCAGCTTAGATCGTCCAGGGGGGATATACAATGAGCAGTTCTTC. It specifies CASSLDRPGGIYNEQFF.

Many counts were recorded for this clonotype. The chain recombines TRBV18 with TRBJ1-1; maybe TRBD1 (5 bases). CDR3 length: 13 residues. V dropped 4 bases and J dropped 8 bases, with 14 bases sitting between them. In germline, CDR1 is KGHSH, CDR2 LQKENI. CDR3 sequence: CASSLNRDLEAFF. The CDR3 DNA reads TGTGCCAGCTCACTGAACCGGGACCTAGAAGCTTTCTTT. Full variable domain (remainder filled in from reference TRBV18 and TRBJ1-1): NAGVMQNPRHLVRRRGQEARLRCSPMKGHSHVYWYRQLPEEGLKFMVYLQKENIIDESGMPKERFSAEFPKEGPSILRIQQVVRGDSAAYFCASSLNRDLEAFFGQGTRLTVV.

This clonotype was observed at least ten times. This CDR3 is CSASTVSSGVSTDTQYF. In DNA, the CDR3 is TGCAGTGCTAGTACCGTCTCTAGCGGGGTTAGCACAGATACGCAGTATTTT. V usage is TRBV20-1 and J usage is TRBJ2-3; TRBD2 matches 9 bases. The CDR3 loop spans 17 amino acids. V was clipped by 3 bases and J by 0 bases; unmatched bases: 10. Germline assignment: CDR1 DFQATT and CDR2 SNEGSKA (reference sequence).

The gene calls are TRBV12-3 or TRBV12-4 and TRBJ2-7; D is unclear. The V gene lost 5 bases and the J gene lost 0 bases, with 11 bases spanning the gap. The CDR3 is 14 residues long. CDR3 sequence: CASSGDTYSYEQYF. For the CDR3, the DNA is TGTGCCAGCAGTGGCGACACGTACTCCTACGAGCAGTACTTC.

This clonotype was recorded many times. The chain links TRBV3-1 to TRBJ2-1, with 7 nucleotides matching TRBD1. The germline CDR1 and CDR2 sequences are LGHDT and YNNKEL (reference sequence). The ends lost 3 bases at V and 5 bases at J; junction bases unmatched: 7. The CDR3 totals 15 residues. CDR3 loop: CASSHSDRFDNEQFF. The CDR3 DNA reads TGTGCCAGCAGCCATTCGGACAGGTTCGACAATGAGCAGTTCTTC.

This clonotype came up many times. The genes are TRBV14 and TRBJ2-5; tentative D call: TRBD1 (9 bases). Germline CDR1 is SGHDN and CDR2 is FVKESK. This CDR3 region has 21 residues. V was clipped by 0 bases and J by 1 base, with 27 bases between them. CDR3 amino acids: CASSQDGTGFYGRGFQETQYF. Written as DNA, the CDR3 is TGTGCCAGCAGCCAAGACGGGACAGGGTTTTACGGGAGGGGGTTCCAAGAGACCCAGTACTTC.

Many counts were recorded for this clonotype. The chain carries TRBV6-5 and TRBJ2-2; D is possibly TRBD1 (6 bases). Trimming cost V 4 bases and J 5 bases, with 8 bases left between them. The CDR3 covers 13 residues. CDR1 and CDR2 (germline): MNHEY, SVGAGI. Written as DNA, the CDR3 is TGTGCCAGCAGTTGGGGGCAGACCGGGGAGCTGTTTTTT. Translating it yields CASSWGQTGELFF.

The rearrangement uses TRBV24-1 and TRBJ2-1; 8 nucleotides align to TRBD2. There are 16 residues in the CDR3. V shed 4 bases, J shed 7 bases, and the junction held 11 bases outside the gene matches. Germline V CDR1 and CDR2: KGHDR, SFDVKD. CDR3 DNA sequence: TGTGCCACCAGTGACCGTGGGACTAGTGGAAGAAATGAGCAGTTCTTC. This codes for CATSDRGTSGRNEQFF.

Only a few counts were recorded for this clonotype. The V call is TRBV20-1, the J call TRBJ2-3; 7 nucleotides line up with TRBD1. Unmatched junction bases numbered 4, after V lost 4 bases and J lost 0 bases. This CDR3 is built from 14 residues. The germline V gene encodes CDR1 DFQATT and CDR2 SNEGSKA (reference sequence). The CDR3 reads CSATGTVSTDTQYF. DNA for the CDR3: TGCAGTGCTACGGGGACAGTTAGCACAGATACGCAGTATTTT.

This clonotype was observed at least ten times. The gene calls are TRBV5-1 and TRBJ2-5; D not resolved. Trimming cost V 3 bases and J 2 bases, with 14 bases left between them. The CDR3 contains 15 residues. The V gene's germline CDR1 is SGHRS and CDR2 YFSETQ. The CDR3 DNA is TGCGCCAGCAGCTCCGGAGACACGTATCAAGAGACCCAGTACTTC. Translated: CASSSGDTYQETQYF.

This clonotype was seen many times. The junction departs from the called germline gene at one end, perhaps through a read error. The rearrangement joins TRBV24-1 to TRBJ1-6; D is undetermined. The CDR3 covers 14 residues. Germline V lookup: CDR1 KGHDR, CDR2 SFDVKD. The CDR3 protein is CASRRVRRDSPLHF. The CDR3 DNA reads as TGTGCCTCCAGGAGGGTGCGTCGGGATTCACCCCTCCACTTT.

This clonotype has at least ten counts. The chain links TRBV27 to TRBJ2-1, with TRBD1 matching over 8 bases. V was clipped by 7 bases and J by 4 bases; unmatched bases: 6. The CDR3 contains 14 residues. The V gene's germline CDR1 is MNHEY and CDR2 SMNVEV (reference sequence). Written as DNA, the CDR3 is TGTGCCAGCATAAGACAGGGGCGATACAATGAGCAGTTCTTC. Translation: CASIRQGRYNEQFF.

This chain uses TRBV11-2 with TRBJ2-3; D not certain. Looked up from germline, CDR1 is SGHAT and CDR2 is FQNNGV. The CDR3 extends over 13 amino acids. Trimming took 5 bases from V and 6 from J, leaving 12 bases between them. CDR3 DNA sequence: TGTGCCAGCAGCCCCCTACTCACGGATACGCAGTATTTT. It translates to CASSPLLTDTQYF. The full variable domain, in which reference TRBV11-2 and TRBJ2-3 provide the parts outside the CDR3, is EAGVAQSPRYKIIEKRQSVAFWCNPISGHATLYWYQQILGQGPKLLIQFQNNGVVDDSQLPKDRFSAERLKGVDSTLKIQPAKLEDSAVYLCASSPLLTDTQYFGPGTRLTVL.

The chain is built from TRBV12-3 or TRBV12-4 and TRBJ2-1; tentatively, D is TRBD2 (6 bases). V gave up 9 bases and J gave up 0 bases, with 12 bases separating them. This CDR3 region has 14 residues. In DNA, the CDR3 is TGTGCCAGTAGGCGGGATAGCTCCTACAATGAGCAGTTCTTC. It translates to CASRRDSSYNEQFF.

This clonotype was counted between two and nine times. V gene TRBV12-3 or TRBV12-4 combines with J gene TRBJ2-2, with TRBD2 matching 8 bases. The V gene end was trimmed by 3 bases and the J gene end by 2 bases; junction bases not matched to a gene: 5. CDR3 length: 16 residues. This chain's CDR3 is CASSFALAENTGELFF. CDR3 nucleotides: TGTGCCAGCAGTTTCGCACTAGCGGAAAACACCGGGGAGCTGTTTTTT.

This clonotype has at least ten counts. The genes are TRBV3-1 and TRBJ2-5, with unresolved D. The CDR3 has 14 amino acids. V dropped 1 base and J dropped 2 bases, with 8 bases sitting between them. Germline V lookup: CDR1 LGHDT, CDR2 YNNKEL (reference sequence). CDR3 sequence reads: CASSQAELQETQYF. DNA of the CDR3: TGTGCCAGCAGCCAAGCAGAGTTACAAGAGACCCAGTACTTC.

This clonotype was counted at least ten times. This chain joins TRBV27 and TRBJ1-1; tentatively, D is TRBD1 (6 bases). V lost 8 bases and J lost 6, with 16 bases in between. The V gene's germline CDR1 is MNHEY and CDR2 SMNVEV (reference sequence). This CDR3 region has 13 residues. The CDR3 is CASGTQGAPEAFF. CDR3 bases: TGTGCCAGCGGAACACAGGGTGCGCCTGAAGCTTTCTTT.

This clonotype was counted a few times. CDR3 coding DNA: TGTGCCAGCAGTCACACGGGAGGGGCCTACGAGCAGTACTTC. Translation gives CASSHTGGAYEQYF. The chain employs TRBV3-1 and TRBJ2-7; 8 bases match TRBD2. Per germline, CDR1 LGHDT and CDR2 YNNKEL (reference sequence). V dropped 6 bases and J dropped 2; count of bases not matched to a gene: 6. CDR3 length: 14 residues.

This sequence joins TRBV25-1 and TRBJ1-2; D is unresolved. V lost 4 bases to trimming and J lost 5 bases, with 8 bases between them. CDR3 length equals 12 residues. Germline lookup yields CDR1 MGHDK and CDR2 SYGVNS. CDR3 coding DNA: TGTGCCAGCAGTGGGTCCTGGTATGGCTACACCTTC. This encodes CASSGSWYGYTF.

Many counts were recorded for this clonotype. The chain employs TRBV12-3 or TRBV12-4 and TRBJ1-5; D is perhaps TRBD1 (6 bases). The CDR3 extends over 14 amino acids. V gave up 1 base and J gave up 5 bases, with 9 bases separating them. The CDR3 nucleotides are TGTGCCAGCAGTTTAGGGGGGGGCCATCAGCCCCAGCATTTT. Translated: CASSLGGGHQPQHF.

In its sample, this clonotype was seen many times. CDR3 sequence reads: CASSPGLAGVFEQFF. CDR3 DNA sequence: TGTGCCAGCAGCCCCGGACTAGCGGGAGTTTTTGAGCAGTTCTTC. V usage is TRBV7-6 and J usage is TRBJ2-1, with 13 nucleotides matching TRBD2. The CDR3 is 15 amino acids. CDR1 is SGHVS and CDR2 is FNYEAQ in the germline V gene. V was clipped by 5 bases and J by 9 bases; unmatched bases: 7.

At least ten counts were recorded for this clonotype. The junction and the germline gene differ at one end; a read error may be behind it. The chain carries TRBV27 and TRBJ2-5, with 9 bases that match TRBD1. Looked up from germline, CDR1 is MNHEY and CDR2 is SMNVEV (reference sequence). The CDR3 length is 16 residues. CDR3 sequence: CASSSAWDRVQKTQYF. The CDR3 DNA follows: TGTGCCAGCAGTTCAGCCTGGGACAGGGTCCAAAAGACCCAGTACTTC.

This clonotype was detected ten times or more. The J gene is TRBJ2-7, the V gene TRBV6-2 or TRBV6-3; the D is unclear. Germline CDR1 MNHEY, CDR2 SVGEGT. Trimming removed 5 bases at V and 2 bases at J, with 10 bases between. The CDR3 is 13 residues long. CDR3 in amino acids: CASSRTATYEQYF. The CDR3 DNA reads as TGTGCCAGCAGTCGGACGGCCACCTACGAGCAGTACTTC.

Ten or more counts support this clonotype. The V and J genes are TRBV27 and TRBJ2-5; D uncertain. The CDR3 runs to 15 residues. Germline assignment: CDR1 MNHEY and CDR2 SMNVEV (reference sequence). V lost 0 bases, J lost 2 bases, and 10 bases lay in between. The DNA of the CDR3 is TGTGCCAGCAGTTTATCTCACAGAAATCAAGAGACCCAGTACTTC. Encoded protein: CASSLSHRNQETQYF.